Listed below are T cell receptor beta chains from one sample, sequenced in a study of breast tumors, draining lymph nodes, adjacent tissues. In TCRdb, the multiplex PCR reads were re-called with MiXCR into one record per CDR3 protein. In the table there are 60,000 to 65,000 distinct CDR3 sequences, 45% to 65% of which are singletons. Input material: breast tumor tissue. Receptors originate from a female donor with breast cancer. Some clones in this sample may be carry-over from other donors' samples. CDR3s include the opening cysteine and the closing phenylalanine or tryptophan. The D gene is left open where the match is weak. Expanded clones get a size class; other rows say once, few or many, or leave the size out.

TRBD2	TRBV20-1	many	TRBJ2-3	TGCAGTGCATCGGACGGAGCGGGAAGCACAGATACGCAGTATTTT	CSASDGAGSTDTQYF
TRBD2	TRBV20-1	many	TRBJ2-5	TGCAGTGCCACCAGAGGGCCGGGGGGGTACCAAGAGACCCAGTACTTC	CSATRGPGGYQETQYF
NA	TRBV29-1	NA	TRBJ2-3	TGCAGCGTTGGACAGGATGTGGCAGATACGCAGTATTTT	CSVGQDVADTQYF
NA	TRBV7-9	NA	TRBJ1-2	TGTGCCAGCAGCTCCCTCCTTGGCTACACCTTC	CASSSLLGYTF
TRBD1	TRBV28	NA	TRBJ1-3	TGTGCCAGCAGAGGTAGGACAGGCACCATATATTTT	CASRGRTGTIYF
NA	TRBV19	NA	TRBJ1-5	TGTGCCAGTAGTTCCGACAATAGCAATCAGCCCCAGCATTTT	CASSSDNSNQPQHF
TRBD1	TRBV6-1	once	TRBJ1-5	TGTGCCAGCAGTGACGCCCCGGGACAGCACACTCAGCCCCAGCATTTT	CASSDAPGQHTQPQHF
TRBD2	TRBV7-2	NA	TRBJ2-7	TGTGCCAGCAGCTTAGTAGCGGGAGGACATTCCTCTTACGAGCAGTACTTC	CASSLVAGGHSSYEQYF
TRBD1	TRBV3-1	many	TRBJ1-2	TGTGCCAGCAGCCCGAGGGACAGGGAAGGCGAGGGCTACACCTTC	CASSPRDREGEGYTF
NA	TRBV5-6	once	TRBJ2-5	TGTGCCAGCAGCTTGGCCGGGCCACCACAGGAGACCCAGTACTTC	CASSLAGPPQETQYF
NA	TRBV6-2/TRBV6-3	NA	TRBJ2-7	TGTGCTAGCGCAGACCAGAGCTACGAGCAGTACTTC	CASADQSYEQYF
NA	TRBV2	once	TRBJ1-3	TGTGCCAGCAGTGAACAGTCGACTGGGGCTATAAGCTACACCATATATTTT	CASSEQSTGAISYTIYF
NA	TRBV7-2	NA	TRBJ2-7	TGTGCCAGCAGCTTAGCCCCGGTGGACGAGCAGTACTTC	CASSLAPVDEQYF
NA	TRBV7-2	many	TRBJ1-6	TGTGCCAGCAGCGAAAGGGCAGGGGTTTTTTCACCCCTCCACTTT	CASSERAGVFSPLHF
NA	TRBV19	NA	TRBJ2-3	TGTGCCAGTGGAAATTCAGATACGCAGTATTTT	CASGNSDTQYF
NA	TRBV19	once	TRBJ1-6	TGTGCCAGTAGTATTTTGGAATATAATTCACCCCTCCACTTT	CASSILEYNSPLHF